This T cell receptor (beta chain) is from a study of cytomegalovirus exposure and HLA in healthy donors. Findings and limits, study-wide: The later analysis indicated that the majority of CMV-associated TCR beta chains appeared HLA-restricted. HLA alleles showed associations with some 15,000 TCR beta sequences in a later analysis, at a 0.05 false discovery rate.

The germline gives CDR1 SGHTA, CDR2 FQGNSA. Trimming pared 6 bases from V and 4 bases from J, leaving 14 bases between. The length of the CDR3 is 14 residues. As regards this clone: Its antigen remains unknown.

The PCR had 60 Vbeta and 13 Jbeta primers. The data were produced by immunoSEQ multiplex PCR, yet TCRdb's version contains in-frame clones alone and is incomplete. The sample gives about 130,000 clones, 80% of which show up once; 7.5% to 9.5% is in the top ten. The clonotype originates from a man aged 30-40 years in good health and CMV-seropositive. Specimen: PBMCs. V gene TRBV7-2 combines with J gene TRBJ2-3; D possibly corresponds to TRBD1 (6 bases). This chain's CDR3 is CASRRQANSDTQYF. The DNA of the CDR3 is TGTGCCAGCAGGAGACAGGCAAATTCAGATACGCAGTATTTT. Combining the CDR3 with reference TRBV7-2 and TRBJ2-3 gives the whole variable domain GAGVSQSPSNKVTEKGKDVELRCDPISGHTALYWYRQSLGQGLEFLIYFQGNSAPDKSGLPSDRFSAERTGGSVSTLTIQRTQQEDSAVYLCASRRQANSDTQYFGPGTRLTVL.